The rows below give T cell receptor beta chains drawn from one sample of a study of blood T cell repertoires in COVID-19. Produced via immunoSEQ multiplex PCR; TCRdb's table is partial and in-frame only. The sample lists approximately 490,000 clones, approximately 90% seen once, with more than 7.5% in the top ten. Sequenced sample: PBMCs or T cells enriched from blood (not recorded which). The receptors were gathered from a woman in her fifties or sixties who had recovered from COVID-19. Both conserved end residues are part of each CDR3. Each record gives: V gene, J gene, D gene, clone size, CDR3 protein, CDR3 DNA. D genes are given only for firm matches. A clone size is listed for some rows: how often the clone was seen (once, few, many), or a class if it is expanded.

V: TRBV29-1; J: TRBJ2-2; D: .; size: .; CDR3: CSVEIGGTNTGELFF; DNA: TGCAGCGTTGAAATCGGCGGCACGAACACCGGGGAGCTGTTTTTT
V: TRBV21-1; J: TRBJ1-4; D: .; size: .; CDR3: CASHPGQGINEKLFF; DNA: TGTGCCAGTCACCCAGGGCAGGGAATTAATGAAAAACTGTTTTTT
V: TRBV5-1; J: TRBJ1-5; D: TRBD1; size: .; CDR3: CASSAGQGDQPQHF; DNA: TGCGCCAGCAGCGCCGGACAGGGGGATCAGCCCCAGCATTTT
V: TRBV6-5; J: TRBJ1-5; D: .; size: .; CDR3: CASSASGGNQPQHF; DNA: TGTGCCAGCAGCGCCTCGGGGGGCAATCAGCCCCAGCATTTT
V: TRBV5-1; J: TRBJ2-1; D: .; size: .; CDR3: CASSLSPSGWEQFF; DNA: TGCGCCAGCAGCTTGAGCCCGTCGGGATGGGAGCAGTTCTTC
V: TRBV7-2; J: TRBJ1-5; D: .; size: once; CDR3: CASSLEGTGNQPQHF; DNA: TGTGCCAGCAGCTTAGAAGGAACAGGCAATCAGCCCCAGCATTTT
V: TRBV24-1; J: TRBJ1-2; D: TRBD1; size: .; CDR3: CATSDPGTGDNYGYTF; DNA: TGTGCCACCAGTGACCCCGGGACAGGAGATAACTATGGCTACACCTTC
V: TRBV4-1; J: TRBJ2-1; D: .; size: .; CDR3: CASSQAFGKTYNEQFF; DNA: TGCGCCAGCAGCCAAGCGTTCGGGAAGACCTACAATGAGCAGTTCTTC
V: TRBV5-1; J: TRBJ1-4; D: .; size: .; CDR3: CASSLGAGPEEKLFF; DNA: TGCGCCAGCAGCTTGGGGGCAGGGCCAGAGGAAAAACTGTTTTTT
V: TRBV2; J: TRBJ2-1; D: .; size: .; CDR3: CASSYNSYNEQFF; DNA: TGTGCCAGCAGTTACAACTCCTACAATGAGCAGTTCTTC
V: TRBV10-3; J: TRBJ2-3; D: TRBD2; size: .; CDR3: CAISESAGVTDTQYF; DNA: TGTGCCATCAGTGAGTCGGCGGGAGTCACAGATACGCAGTATTTT
V: TRBV18; J: TRBJ1-3; D: .; size: once; CDR3: CASSLSDSSGNTIYF; DNA: TGTGCCAGCTCACTTTCCGACAGCTCTGGAAACACCATATATTTT
V: TRBV19; J: TRBJ2-2; D: TRBD2; size: few; CDR3: CASSERGLAGYPGELFF; DNA: TGTGCCAGTAGTGAGCGAGGACTAGCGGGGTATCCCGGGGAGCTGTTTTTT
V: TRBV14; J: TRBJ2-1; D: .; size: .; CDR3: CASSGRGQRRSFF; DNA: TGTGCCAGCAGCGGGCGGGGACAGCGGAGATCGTTCTTC
V: TRBV3-1/TRBV3-2; J: TRBJ2-3; D: TRBD2; size: .; CDR3: CASSRYVTGGADTQYF; DNA: TGTGCCAGCAGCCGCTACGTAACGGGGGGGGCAGATACGCAGTATTTT
V: TRBV5-4; J: TRBJ1-2; D: .; size: .; CDR3: CASSPSLSTLGGYTF; DNA: TGTGCCAGCAGCCCGTCCCTTAGCACACTAGGGGGCTACACCTTC
V: TRBV5-1; J: TRBJ1-1; D: .; size: .; CDR3: CASSMALNTEAFF; DNA: TGCGCCAGCAGTATGGCTTTGAACACTGAAGCTTTCTTT
V: TRBV15; J: TRBJ1-2; D: TRBD1; size: .; CDR3: CATSPQRQGPSLYGYTF; DNA: TGTGCCACCAGCCCGCAAAGACAGGGTCCTTCATTATATGGCTACACCTTC
V: TRBV6-6; J: TRBJ2-1; D: TRBD1; size: once; CDR3: CASSRTGGISSYNEQFF; DNA: TGTGCCAGCAGTCGGACAGGGGGCATCTCCTCCTACAATGAGCAGTTCTTC
V: TRBV7-2; J: TRBJ1-2; D: TRBD1; size: .; CDR3: CASSLSGQGNTGYTF; DNA: TGTGCCAGCAGCTTATCAGGACAGGGGAATACTGGCTACACCTTC
V: TRBV2; J: TRBJ2-5; D: TRBD1; size: .; CDR3: CASNHGQGASFGETQYF; DNA: TGTGCCAGCAACCATGGACAGGGGGCCTCTTTCGGAGAGACCCAGTACTTC
V: TRBV3-1/TRBV3-2; J: TRBJ1-6; D: .; size: .; CDR3: CASSQGVSPLHF; DNA: TGTGCCAGCAGCCAAGGAGTGTCACCCCTCCACTTT
V: TRBV4-1; J: TRBJ1-2; D: .; size: .; CDR3: CASSLRATGTGGDGYTF; DNA: TGCGCCAGCAGCCTCAGGGCCACTGGGACCGGAGGGGATGGCTACACCTTC
V: TRBV6-5; J: TRBJ1-1; D: .; size: .; CDR3: CASSPTTGSNTEAFF; DNA: TGTGCCAGCAGCCCCACTACAGGGTCGAACACTGAAGCTTTCTTT
V: TRBV6-1; J: TRBJ2-1; D: .; size: .; CDR3: CASSEDVRGRFF; DNA: TGTGCCAGCAGTGAAGATGTACGTGGCAGGTTCTTC
V: TRBV2; J: TRBJ1-5; D: .; size: .; CDR3: CASSVGGTSNQPQHF; DNA: TGTGCCAGCAGTGTCGGGGGAACTAGCAATCAGCCCCAGCATTTT
V: TRBV19; J: TRBJ1-2; D: TRBD1; size: .; CDR3: CASSISQTGDRYTF; DNA: TGTGCCAGTAGTATCTCCCAGACAGGGGATCGCTACACCTTC
V: TRBV15; J: TRBJ1-4; D: .; size: .; CDR3: CATSRAKGANEKLFF; DNA: TGTGCCACCAGCAGAGCAAAGGGGGCTAATGAAAAACTGTTTTTT
V: TRBV27; J: TRBJ2-4; D: TRBD1; size: .; CDR3: CASSFTGAIAKNIQYF; DNA: TGTGCCAGCAGTTTCACAGGGGCCATAGCCAAAAACATTCAGTACTTC
V: TRBV7-8; J: TRBJ1-2; D: .; size: .; CDR3: CASSLEGRGSYGYTF; DNA: TGTGCCAGCAGCTTAGAGGGCAGGGGATCCTATGGCTACACCTTC
V: TRBV6-1; J: TRBJ1-6; D: .; size: once; CDR3: CASSETLSYNSPLHF; DNA: TGTGCCAGCAGTGAAACTCTCTCCTATAATTCACCCCTCCACTTT
V: TRBV29-1; J: TRBJ1-2; D: .; size: few; CDR3: CSVPHRSPDGYTF; DNA: TGCAGCGTTCCGCACAGGAGTCCAGATGGCTACACCTTC
V: TRBV19; J: TRBJ2-3; D: TRBD1; size: .; CDR3: CASQGVTDTQYF; DNA: TGTGCCAGTCAGGGGGTTACAGATACGCAGTATTTT
V: TRBV6-5; J: TRBJ1-5; D: .; size: .; CDR3: CASSYSTGSNQPQHF; DNA: TGTGCCAGCAGTTACTCGACAGGTAGCAATCAGCCCCAGCATTTT
V: TRBV4-2; J: TRBJ2-7; D: TRBD2; size: .; CDR3: CASSQESSGAYYEQYF; DNA: TGTGCCAGCAGCCAAGAGTCTAGCGGGGCCTACTACGAGCAGTACTTC
V: TRBV5-1; J: TRBJ2-5; D: TRBD1; size: .; CDR3: CASSIPGQGETQYF; DNA: TGCGCCAGCAGCATACCGGGACAGGGGGAGACCCAGTACTTC
V: TRBV30; J: TRBJ2-1; D: .; size: .; CDR3: CAWSVTVNEQFF; DNA: TGTGCCTGGAGTGTAACGGTCAATGAGCAGTTCTTC
V: TRBV4-2; J: TRBJ1-5; D: .; size: .; CDR3: CASSQAWGGNQPQHF; DNA: TGTGCCAGCAGCCAAGCTTGGGGGGGCAATCAGCCCCAGCATTTT
V: TRBV4-1; J: TRBJ1-6; D: .; size: .; CDR3: CASSQGRSFYNSPLHF; DNA: TGCGCCAGCAGCCAAGGTCGGAGCTTCTATAATTCACCCCTCCACTTT
V: TRBV9; J: TRBJ1-2; D: .; size: .; CDR3: CASSIRAGQGRGYTF; DNA: TGTGCCAGCAGCATACGAGCGGGGCAGGGAAGAGGCTACACCTTC
V: TRBV3-1/TRBV3-2; J: TRBJ1-5; D: .; size: .; CDR3: CASSPYDGQPQHF; DNA: TGTGCCAGCAGTCCATATGACGGGCAGCCCCAGCATTTT
V: TRBV9; J: TRBJ2-3; D: TRBD2; size: .; CDR3: CASSSRLAGAGDTQYF; DNA: TGTGCCAGCAGCTCCCGACTAGCGGGGGCGGGAGATACGCAGTATTTT